There are many counts of the clone carrying this TCR beta chain. Its cognate antigen is unknown. Amplification targeted the TCR beta CDR3 regions, with RNA transcripts as the source material. The library came from an HTBI-primed first-round RT-PCR and a second-round multiplex PCR. TCRdb reprocessed the multiplex PCR reads via MiXCR and lists one record per CDR3 protein. The table lists some 520,000 distinct CDR3 sequences, 13% to 15% of them singletons. The CDR3 runs to 14 residues. Deletions cut 3 bases from V and 1 base from J, with 10 bases between. Looked up from germline, CDR1 is SGHDT and CDR2 is YYEEEE. The sample belongs to a study of Graves' ophthalmopathy and Graves' hyperthyroidism. The wider study: Untreated patients at initial diagnosis provided peripheral blood.

Study findings and constraints: Clonotypes were expanded in thyroid at above 0.001 frequency, and most also appeared in blood.

Patients were excluded if they had other autoimmune diseases or uncontrolled infections, and likewise if pregnancy or lactation applied. PBMCs were obtained from 10 ml of fresh peripheral blood. Specimen: blood. This TCR was recovered from a woman aged 25 to 39 with Graves' ophthalmopathy. This chain uses TRBV5-6 with TRBJ1-1; D unresolved. The CDR3 is CASSWIYRNTEAFF. The CDR3 DNA reads as TGTGCCAGCAGCTGGATCTACAGGAACACTGAAGCTTTCTTT.